This T cell receptor beta chain was captured by sequencing in a study of blood T cell repertoires in COVID-19 (dated by TCRdb to about 2020). Study-level background: The collaborator samples originated in the United States, Italy and Spain and spanned the acute and convalescent phases of COVID-19. The material from the prospective study consisted of cDNA or gDNA derived from T cells, B-cell-depleted T cells, or PBMCs. The dataset comprised deeply sampled blood TCRbeta repertoires from subjects exposed to, actively infected with, or recovered from COVID-19. The repertoires were made available in a free public database intended to serve as a resource for research on the immune response to SARS-CoV-2. Samples were obtained from the ongoing ImmuneRACE study (first 160 participants) and from over 1,000 subjects provided by 6 global collaborators. Sample metadata almost always included a de-identified subject ID, COVID-19 status, age in years and sex. Where HLA class I and class II types were available, the types were taken from metadata supplied by the sample provider, not from assay-based typing. Summary of the overall study and its limitations: The amount of clinical and demographic metadata varied by source and participant and was provided uncurated.

In the prospective study, participants were roughly 18 to 89 years old, resided in 25 or so geographic areas of the United States, and were enrolled through a virtual design. In the prospective study, cohorts were assigned on the basis of participant-reported clinical history obtained from a screening survey and a study questionnaire. In the prospective study, mobile phlebotomists collected whole blood, serum and a nasopharyngeal or oropharyngeal swab from each participant. Prospective study participants could optionally give additional blood draws and questionnaires over a roughly 2-month period. Before DNA extraction, blood samples from the prospective study were shipped at room temperature or frozen. Remarks on this clone: There is no known antigen for this receptor. No base qualities exist here, and no much larger clone lies one base off it.

TCRbeta CDR3 regions were amplified from genomic DNA by means of the immunoSEQ Assay, a bias-controlled multiplex PCR. Processing in the source paper ran as follows. Within the assay, amplification of reference gene primers was used to estimate how many nucleated cells each sample contained. To quantify the absolute abundance of each unique TCRbeta CDR3 rearrangement, sequence reads were collapsed and filtered. Productive Simpson clonality was computed per sample as the square root of Simpson's diversity index over productive rearrangements. TCRdb limited this immuneACCESS table to in-frame rearrangements with V and J called. A share of clones is missing; checked studies link under half to unresolved V genes, and the rest is unexplained. That table furnishes V, J and clone size, whereas the DNA furnished D and trimming. A total of 200,000 to 250,000 clones appear in this sample, approximately 85% of them only once. The top ten clonotypes cover about 9.3% of the sample.

The sample was PBMCs or T cells enriched from blood (not recorded which). This TCR came from a woman in her forties or fifties with acute COVID-19.

The CDR3 region has the sequence CASSSPGLAMDEQFF. The DNA reads as follows: TGTGCCAGCAGTTCACCGGGACTAGCTATGGATGAGCAGTTCTTC. The chain couples TRBV7-2 to TRBJ2-1; 9 bases in between match TRBD2. CDR1 and CDR2, looked up from the germline V gene, are SGHTA and FQGNSA. V is trimmed back by 6 bases and J by 8 bases, and the junction contains 11 bases that no gene match accounts for. From the cysteine up to the phenylalanine, the CDR3 has a length of 15 residues. The read is trimmed to its CDR3 DNA, 45 bases read in frame from base 1.